This T cell receptor beta chain was recovered during a study of blood T cell repertoires in COVID-19 (dated by TCRdb to between 2020 and 2021). General notes on the study: The collaborator samples originated in the United States, Italy and Spain and spanned the acute and convalescent phases of COVID-19. The material from the prospective study consisted of cDNA or gDNA derived from T cells, B-cell-depleted T cells, or PBMCs. The dataset comprised deeply sampled blood TCRbeta repertoires from subjects exposed to, actively infected with, or recovered from COVID-19. The repertoires were made available in a free public database intended to serve as a resource for research on the immune response to SARS-CoV-2. The samples were drawn from two sources: the first 160 participants of the ongoing ImmuneRACE study, and 1,254 subjects contributed by 6 global collaborators. A de-identified subject ID, COVID-19 status, age in years and sex were almost always included in the sample metadata. HLA class I and class II types, where available, came from metadata supplied by the sample provider rather than from assay-based typing. What the study reported, not specific to this receptor: How much clinical and demographic metadata was included differed by source and by participant, and the metadata was provided uncurated.

The germline V gene provides CDR1 SGHRS and CDR2 YFSETQ. V gives up 5 bases and J gives up 5 bases, and the segment between their germline ends measures 7 bases. The CDR3 contains 11 residues, cysteine and phenylalanine counted. The read is trimmed to its CDR3 DNA, 33 bases read in frame from base 1. In Seattle, one collaborating source enrolled patients while the infection was active and tracked those patients longitudinally over the course of disease. Collaborating institutions collected whole blood in K2EDTA tubes following their own protocols. For TCRbeta analysis, collaborator samples were shipped as frozen whole blood, as isolated PBMCs, or as DNA extracted from either sample type. Of note for this clone: Its specific antigen is unknown. No per-base quality is available; no much larger clone lies one base away.

TCRbeta CDR3 regions were amplified from genomic DNA using the immunoSEQ Assay, a bias-controlled multiplex PCR. The paper's processing steps were these. The number of nucleated cells in each sample was estimated by amplification of reference gene primers within the assay. To quantify the absolute abundance of each unique TCRbeta CDR3 rearrangement, sequence reads were collapsed and filtered. For each sample, productive Simpson clonality was calculated as the square root of Simpson's diversity index across productive rearrangements. Entries here come from immuneACCESS through TCRdb and include only in-frame sequences with V and J called. Some clones fail to appear in such tables; in the studies checked, an unresolved V gene covers under half of the shortfall, and the cause of the remainder is unknown. That table furnishes V, J and clone size, whereas the DNA furnished D and trimming. Recorded for this sample are some 170,000 clones; approximately 95% of them occurred a single time. The top ten hold just under 2% of the sample.

The sequence is built from TRBV5-1 and TRBJ1-1, with the D segment identity uncertain. The sequenced sample was peripheral blood. This TCR was sampled from a woman between 55 and 75 years old with COVID-19, enrolled during active disease. This receptor carries the CDR3 CASSGRTEAFF. The bases are TGCGCCAGCAGTGGGAGGACTGAAGCTTTCTTT.